The 27 T cell receptor beta chains below were found in one sample sequenced in a study of OX40 agonist ivuxolimab in advanced cancers. Library generation was performed with the immunoSEQ multiplex PCR assay. Not all clones reach the TCRdb copy of this immuneACCESS table, which keeps in-frame sequences only. Checked studies attribute under half of the gap to unresolved V genes and leave the rest unexplained. The sample data list about 110,000 clones, and approximately 89% of these were observed just once. The ten biggest clones cover 0.66% of the sample. Here the sequenced sample was CD4+ or CD8+ T cells sorted from blood, taken in a trial of the OX40 agonist ivuxolimab. These receptors all stem from an adult with an advanced solid tumor such as melanoma, head and neck, liver or kidney cancer.

The V and J genes are TRBV4-1 and TRBJ2-2, with D possibly TRBD2 on 6 matching bases. The CDR3 sequence is 16 residues long. Per the germline V gene, CDR1 is MGHRA and CDR2 is YSYEKL. V was cut by 4 bases and J by 3 bases, with 15 bases left in between. This CDR3 is CASSPRSGEYTGELFF. CDR3 DNA sequence: TGCGCCAGCAGCCCACGGTCGGGGGAATACACCGGGGAGCTGTTTTTT.

V is TRBV7-9 and J is TRBJ2-7; D is ambiguous. There are 14 residues in the CDR3. The V gene's germline CDR1 is SEHNR and CDR2 FQNEAQ (reference sequence). Trimming removed 5 bases at V and 0 bases at J, with 11 bases between. The CDR3 region has the DNA TGTGCCAGCAGCCCAAGTTCTGTCTCCTACGAGCAGTACTTC. As protein: CASSPSSVSYEQYF.

This rearrangement joins TRBV30 to TRBJ1-6; 7 bases agree with TRBD1. Unmatched junction bases numbered 6, after V lost 5 bases and J lost 5 bases. Germline V gene sequence: CDR1 GTSNPN, CDR2 SVGIG (reference sequence). This CDR3 spans 14 amino acids. This CDR3 reads CAWLGQSNNSPLHF. DNA for the CDR3: TGTGCCTGGTTGGGACAGTCGAATAATTCACCCCTCCACTTT.

The CDR3 sequence is CASSPGDSTGETQYF. Here the CDR3 DNA reads TGTGCCAGCAGCCCAGGGGACTCCACTGGGGAGACCCAGTACTTC. This chain connects TRBV11-1 to TRBJ2-5; D is tentatively TRBD1 or TRBD2 (6 bases each). The germline V gene has CDR1 SGHAT and CDR2 FQDESV (reference sequence). Trimming pared 5 bases from V and 5 bases from J, leaving 18 bases between. The CDR3 length is 15 residues.

The chain combines TRBV6-6 with TRBJ1-4, with D unclear. Germline CDR1 reads MNHNY; CDR2 reads SVGAGI (reference sequence). The CDR3 has 15 amino acids. V lost 3 bases, J lost 7 bases, and 15 bases lay in between. This CDR3 reads CASSYRTSGGEKLFF. The DNA of the CDR3 is TGTGCCAGCAGTTATCGGACTTCGGGAGGTGAAAAACTGTTTTTT.

The chain is built from TRBV19 and TRBJ2-5; 12 bases line up with TRBD2. Germline V CDR1 and CDR2: LNHDA, SQIVND (reference sequence). Trimming removed 4 bases from V and 5 bases from J; junction bases left unmatched: 8. CDR3 size: 16 residues. The CDR3 sequence: CASSTPSGGALETQYF. The CDR3 nucleotides are TGTGCCAGTAGTACCCCTAGCGGGGGGGCCCTCGAGACCCAGTACTTC.

The rearrangement joins TRBV5-1 to TRBJ2-1; tentative D call: TRBD2 (6 bases). CDR1 and CDR2 (germline): SGHRS, YFSETQ. Trimming stripped 4 bases from V and 6 bases from J, with 20 bases between. The CDR3 spans 16 residues. The DNA of the CDR3 is TGCGCCAGCAGCGACCCGGGACTCTCTTCGGGCAATGAGCAGTTCTTC. Translated: CASSDPGLSSGNEQFF.

This clone has a single count. The J gene is TRBJ2-1, the V gene TRBV10-1; weak D call: TRBD1 (5 bases). The CDR3 has 15 amino acids. Germline assignment: CDR1 WNHNN and CDR2 SYGVQD (reference sequence). Trimming shortened V by 0 bases and J by 12 bases, and 18 bases separated the two germline ends. The CDR3 here is CASSESQGLGRGQFF. Here the CDR3 DNA reads TGCGCCAGCAGTGAGTCGCAGGGATTGGGTAGGGGGCAGTTCTTC.

This clone was counted a few times. The chain carries TRBV7-2 and TRBJ2-2; D perhaps matches TRBD2 (6 bases). The CDR3 spans 15 residues. V was shortened by 5 bases and J by 1 base, with 11 bases between the two germline ends. Germline V CDR1 and CDR2: SGHTA, FQGNSA. CDR3 coding DNA: TGTGCCAGCAGCATTAGGGGAGGGAACACCGGGGAGCTGTTTTTT. It encodes CASSIRGGNTGELFF.

This clone has just one count. The J gene is TRBJ2-4, the V gene TRBV6-6; 8 bases map to TRBD1. The trim removed 6 bases at V and 6 bases at J, leaving 7 bases unmatched. CDR1 is MNHNY and CDR2 is SVGAGI in the germline V gene (reference sequence). This CDR3 region has 14 residues. The DNA of the CDR3 is TGTGCCAGCAGATCCGGGACAGGATCAAACATTCAGTACTTC. Its protein is CASRSGTGSNIQYF.

This clone occurred once. This chain connects TRBV5-1 to TRBJ2-3; no reliable D call. Germline V gives CDR1 SGHRS, CDR2 YFSETQ. With 4 bases removed from V and 5 bases from J, the gap between germline ends came to 8 bases. This CDR3 contains 12 residues. The CDR3 sequence: CASSREEDTQYF. CDR3 nucleotides: TGCGCCAGCAGCCGCGAGGAAGATACGCAGTATTTT.

This chain's CDR3 is CASSRDSYEQYF. CDR3 nucleotide sequence: TGTGCCAGCTCACGAGACAGCTACGAGCAGTACTTC. This chain joins TRBV18 and TRBJ2-7; TRBD1 might be the D (5 bases). CDR3 length: 12 residues. Trimming took 4 bases from V and 3 from J, leaving 7 bases between them. The germline V gene encodes CDR1 KGHSH and CDR2 LQKENI.

A few counts support this clone. This chain links TRBV6-6 with TRBJ2-2; 10 nucleotides line up with TRBD1. The CDR3 totals 14 residues. The germline V gene encodes CDR1 MNHNY and CDR2 SVGAGI (reference sequence). V gave up 6 bases and J gave up 4 bases; unmatched junction bases: 2. The CDR3 sequence is CASRGTGATGELFF. The CDR3 coding sequence is TGTGCCAGCAGGGGGACAGGGGCCACCGGGGAGCTGTTTTTT.

The chain couples TRBV9 to TRBJ2-3; 7 bases are shared with TRBD2. Germline CDR1 SGDLS, CDR2 YYNGEE. V lost 3 bases, J lost 5 bases, and 6 bases stayed unmatched. The CDR3 runs to 14 residues. In nucleotides, the CDR3 is TGTGCCAGCAGCGCCTCTGGGGGGGTAGATACGCAGTATTTT. It translates to CASSASGGVDTQYF.

V gene TRBV6-6 combines with J gene TRBJ1-6; TRBD1 is a possible D gene (6 bases). Looked up from germline, CDR1 is MNHNY and CDR2 is SVGAGI (reference sequence). Trimming pared 7 bases from V and 5 bases from J, leaving 12 bases between. This CDR3 is 14 amino acids long. The CDR3 nucleotides are TGTGCCAGCACGGGGGACAATAATAATTCACCCCTCCACTTT. Protein product: CASTGDNNNSPLHF.

The chain couples TRBV7-2 to TRBJ1-4; TRBD1 matches 8 bases. The CDR3 runs to 15 residues. The germline gives CDR1 SGHTA, CDR2 FQGNSA. V lost 5 bases, J lost 5 bases, and 7 bases stayed unmatched. The CDR3 loop reads CASSRGTGQNEKLFF. CDR3 DNA: TGTGCCAGCAGCCGTGGGACAGGCCAAAATGAAAAACTGTTTTTT.

The chain carries TRBV6-4 and TRBJ1-1; D not resolved. This CDR3 region has 14 residues. CDR1 and CDR2 from the germline V gene are MRHNA and SNTAGT. With 8 bases removed from V and 0 bases from J, the gap between germline ends came to 13 bases. The CDR3 DNA reads TGTGCCAGCTGGAAGGGCCCTATGAACACTGAAGCTTTCTTT. It specifies CASWKGPMNTEAFF.

J is TRBJ2-5 and V is TRBV7-8; D remains ambiguous. V lost 5 bases and J lost 5, with 6 bases in between. This CDR3 spans 11 amino acids. Germline CDR1 SGHVS, CDR2 FQNEAQ. CDR3 sequence reads: CASSVGETQYF. DNA of the CDR3: TGTGCCAGCAGCGTTGGGGAGACCCAGTACTTC.

The chain links TRBV25-1 to TRBJ1-2; D uncertain. Trimming removed 3 bases at V and 8 bases at J, with 13 bases between. The CDR3 has 13 amino acids. Germline lookup yields CDR1 MGHDK and CDR2 SYGVNS. The CDR3 loop reads CASSDWSVEGYTF. CDR3 nucleotide sequence: TGTGCCAGCAGTGATTGGTCAGTAGAGGGCTACACCTTC.

The chain uses TRBV5-1 and TRBJ2-7, with D maybe TRBD2 (5 bases). Germline V gene sequence: CDR1 SGHRS, CDR2 YFSETQ. V lost 4 bases and J 0 bases, leaving 11 bases between the germline ends. The CDR3 has 14 residues. The CDR3 DNA is TGCGCCAGCAGCCGGACTGGGAGCTCCTACGAGCAGTACTTC. This encodes CASSRTGSSYEQYF.

In its sample, this clone was seen once. The chain carries TRBV19 and TRBJ2-1; 8 bases align to TRBD2. CDR1 and CDR2 from the germline V gene are LNHDA and SQIVND (reference sequence). The CDR3 runs 16 residues. After removal of 1 base from V and 5 bases from J, the junction contained 7 bases not matched to a gene. In DNA, the CDR3 is TGTGCCAGTAGTATAGGGCGCGGGAGGTCCCACAATGAGCAGTTCTTC. Translating it yields CASSIGRGRSHNEQFF.

The chain joins TRBV27 to TRBJ1-2, with a possible D match to TRBD1 (6 bases). The V gene lost 2 bases and the J gene lost 8 bases, with 9 bases spanning the gap. CDR1 and CDR2 (germline): MNHEY, SMNVEV (reference sequence). CDR3 length: 12 residues. CDR3: CASSLRGGGYTF. CDR3 DNA: TGTGCCAGCAGTTTACGGGGGGGCGGCTACACCTTC.

This clone appeared once. The chain couples TRBV6-1 to TRBJ2-1, with D tentatively TRBD2 (5 bases). CDR1 and CDR2 (germline): MNHNS, SASEGT. V was clipped by 4 bases and J by 4 bases, with 17 bases between them. There are 16 residues in the CDR3. The CDR3 nucleotides read TGTGCCAGCAGTGTCCTAGCCCAACAGTTATACAATGAGCAGTTCTTC. Amino acid sequence: CASSVLAQQLYNEQFF.

CDR3 sequence (DNA): TGCGCCAGCAGCTACGGGGCGGACACCCGGGCCACAGATACGCAGTATTTT. It specifies CASSYGADTRATDTQYF. This chain uses TRBV5-1 with TRBJ2-3, with D perhaps being TRBD1 or TRBD2 (5 bases each). The CDR3 has 17 amino acids. Trimming removed 3 bases at V and 2 bases at J, with 19 bases between. Germline V lookup: CDR1 SGHRS, CDR2 YFSETQ.

The chain carries TRBV6-6 and TRBJ2-3; D is ambiguous. V was shortened by 6 bases and J by 6 bases, with 16 bases between the two germline ends. CDR3 size: 14 residues. Germline assignment: CDR1 MNHNY and CDR2 SVGAGI (reference sequence). CDR3 nucleotide sequence: TGTGCCAGCAGCCCATCTCACGTCGGCGATACGCAGTATTTT. Its translation: CASSPSHVGDTQYF.

J is TRBJ1-2 and V is TRBV6-1; D is possibly TRBD1 (5 bases). Germline lookup yields CDR1 MNHNS and CDR2 SASEGT. V shed 7 bases and J shed 13 bases, with 22 bases lying between them. There are 13 residues in the CDR3. DNA of the CDR3: TGTGCCAGCACGGCCCCGTGGACACCTGGCGGCACCTTC. Translating gives CASTAPWTPGGTF.

There are a few counts of this clone. The chain employs TRBV5-1 and TRBJ2-7, with D possibly called TRBD1 or TRBD2 (6 bases each). CDR1 and CDR2 from the germline V gene are SGHRS and YFSETQ. The CDR3 is made up of 14 amino acids. V was shortened by 0 bases and J by 4 bases, with 11 bases between the two germline ends. The DNA of the CDR3 is TGCGCCAGCAGCTTGGCCACGGGGGCGTACGAGCAGTACTTC. The encoded protein is CASSLATGAYEQYF.